The T cell receptor (beta chain) described here comes from a study of post-analysis software for immune sequencing data. Notes on this clonotype: The antigen remains unidentified.

The germline CDR1 and CDR2 sequences are SGHRS and YFSETQ. V was clipped by 0 bases and J by 2 bases, with 10 bases between them. This CDR3 is built from 15 residues. The library was made from cDNA and included unique molecular identifiers. A single record per CDR3 protein comes from TCRdb applying MiXCR to the PCR reads. This sample has hundreds of thousands of distinct CDR3 sequences, with less than 35% found just once. Findings and limits, study-wide: When patients were compared with controls, a handful of TRBV segments were more frequent, TRBV5-6, TRBV5-1 and TRBV20-1 among them.

This TCR was recovered from a girl between 5 and 17 years old with multiple sclerosis. The rearrangement links TRBV5-1 to TRBJ2-3; D tentatively reads TRBD1 or TRBD2 (6 bases each). Sequences were obtained from blood. The CDR3 DNA is TGCGCCAGCAGCTTGGCAGGGGAGGTCACAGATACGCAGTATTTT. This sequence encodes CASSLAGEVTDTQYF.